Below, 28 T cell receptor beta chains from the same sample are listed, as sequenced in a study of T cells in Graves' hyperthyroidism and ophthalmopathy. Template material for amplifying TCR beta CDR3 regions consisted of RNA transcripts. The HTBI primer set served for first-round RT-PCR of the TCR CDR3. TCRdb re-called the multiplex PCR reads through MiXCR, storing one row per CDR3 protein. The sample yields fewer than 450,000 distinct CDR3 sequences, about 18% seen once. Specimen: blood. The origin of the receptors is a woman aged 30 to 39 with Graves' hyperthyroidism that later progressed to Graves' ophthalmopathy.

This clonotype was counted many times. CDR3 sequence: CASSYLAGAYNEQFF. In DNA, the CDR3 is TGTGCCAGCAGTTACCTGGCGGGAGCATACAATGAGCAGTTCTTC. The V call is TRBV6-2 or TRBV6-3, the J call TRBJ2-1, with 7 bases lining up with TRBD2. The V segment lost 2 bases and the J segment 4 bases; nucleotides outside the gene matches: 5. Germline CDR1 MNHEY, CDR2 SVGEGT. The CDR3 consists of 15 residues.

This clonotype was seen only a few times. The J gene is TRBJ2-7, the V gene TRBV5-1, with TRBD2 matching 8 bases. The CDR3 contains 15 residues. V lost 5 bases to trimming and J lost 2 bases; unmatched junction nucleotides: 9. CDR1 is SGHRS, CDR2 YFSETQ, per germline. CDR3 loop: CASRTLAGTTYEQYF. The CDR3, as DNA: TGCGCCAGCAGGACATTAGCGGGAACCACCTACGAGCAGTACTTC.

This clonotype occurred a few times. The rearrangement uses TRBV25-1 and TRBJ2-7; D gene uncertain. V gave up 2 bases and J gave up 2 bases, with 13 bases separating them. This CDR3 has 15 residues. CDR1 is MGHDK, CDR2 SYGVNS, per germline. CDR3 protein: CASSESVGSPYEQYF. As DNA, the CDR3 is TGTGCCAGCAGTGAAAGCGTCGGCAGCCCCTACGAGCAGTACTTC.

This clonotype has a handful of counts. Being one base from a much bigger clone, this may be a read error. The rearrangement uses TRBV10-3 and TRBJ2-1; 9 nucleotides align to TRBD1. Germline V gives CDR1 ENHRY, CDR2 SYGVKD. This CDR3 region has 17 residues. The CDR3 spells CAISERTGAPSYSEQFF. The CDR3 region has the DNA TGTGCCATCAGTGAGAGGACAGGGGCCCCTTCCTACAGTGAGCAGTTCTTC.

The chain carries TRBV19 and TRBJ2-1, with 11 positions matching TRBD2. Per the germline V gene, CDR1 is LNHDA and CDR2 is SQIVND (reference sequence). V was pared by 7 bases and J by 6 bases, with 8 bases of the junction left unmatched. This CDR3 spans 15 amino acids. The CDR3 loop is CASTALAGAVNEQFF. CDR3 bases: TGTGCCAGTACTGCACTAGCGGGGGCCGTCAATGAGCAGTTCTTC.

In this sample, this clonotype turned up many times. The CDR3 coding sequence is TGTGCCAGCAGCCCCCAAGGGAGACGAACAGGGGGCGAGAACACTGAAGCTTTCTTT. Its translation: CASSPQGRRTGGENTEAFF. This sequence joins TRBV28 and TRBJ1-1; 9 bases are a match to TRBD1. The CDR3 sequence is 19 residues long. J was trimmed by 1 base and V by 6 bases; bases with no gene match: 18. Germline CDR1 reads MDHEN; CDR2 reads SYDVKM.

Ten or more counts support this clonotype. The chain is built from TRBV6-1 and TRBJ2-7; TRBD2 agrees at 12 bases. The germline V gene has CDR1 MNHNS and CDR2 SASEGT. J lost 6 bases, V lost 6 bases, and 6 bases had no gene match. This CDR3 comprises 14 residues. The CDR3 coding sequence is TGTGCCAGCAGCATCGGACTAGCGGGATTCGAGCAGTACTTC. This gives the protein CASSIGLAGFEQYF.

The J gene is TRBJ2-2, the V gene TRBV20-1, with D perhaps TRBD2 (5 bases). Between the trimmed V and J ends, which lost 1 base and 14 bases, there was a span of 11 bases. CDR3 size: 11 residues. Germline values: CDR1 DFQATT, CDR2 SNEGSKA (reference sequence). The CDR3 here is CSARGGKGLFF. CDR3 DNA: TGCAGTGCTAGAGGAGGGAAGGGACTGTTTTTT.

The CDR3 spells CASSPRTSGRSLSAETQYF. CDR3 coding DNA: TGTGCCAGCAGCCCTCGGACTAGCGGGAGGAGCCTGTCTGCCGAGACCCAGTACTTC. The V call is TRBV7-8, the J call TRBJ2-5; 14 nucleotides match TRBD2. Germline CDR1 reads SGHVS; CDR2 reads FQNEAQ. This CDR3 has 19 residues. V lost 5 bases to trimming and J lost 5 bases; unmatched junction nucleotides: 16.

There are many counts of this clonotype. V is TRBV12-3 or TRBV12-4 and J is TRBJ2-7, with unresolved D. This CDR3 region has 14 residues. V lost 3 bases and J lost 2, with 11 bases in between. CDR3 residues: CASSFEDLTYEQYF. CDR3 bases: TGTGCCAGCAGTTTTGAGGACCTTACCTACGAGCAGTACTTC.

The sample holds many counts of this clonotype. J is TRBJ2-7 and V is TRBV2, with 9 bases lining up with TRBD1. The V gene's germline CDR1 is SNHLY and CDR2 FYNNEI. With 5 bases clipped from V and 1 base from J, the junction kept 3 bases outside the gene matches. This CDR3 is built from 14 residues. CDR3 nucleotide sequence: TGTGCCAGCAGTAGAGGACAGGGGTCCTACGAGCAGTACTTC. Its translation: CASSRGQGSYEQYF.

This clonotype was counted at least ten times. The gene calls are TRBV3-1 and TRBJ2-2; D unclear. This CDR3 spans 16 amino acids. Trimming shortened V by 0 bases and J by 8 bases, and 16 bases separated the two germline ends. Germline CDR1 reads LGHDT; CDR2 reads YNNKEL (reference sequence). Here the CDR3 reads CASSQDSVRVAGELFF. The CDR3 nucleotides read TGTGCCAGCAGCCAAGATTCCGTAAGAGTGGCTGGGGAGCTGTTTTTT.

This clonotype was found many times. The chain couples TRBV6-1 to TRBJ1-1; D unclear. Trimming left V 6 bases short and J 5 bases short, with 19 bases between. Germline V gene sequence: CDR1 MNHNS, CDR2 SASEGT. CDR3 size: 15 residues. Written as DNA, the CDR3 is TGTGCCAGCAGGCCGACCGGGCCTCGTGGGACTGAAGCTTTCTTT. It codes for CASRPTGPRGTEAFF.

The chain is built from TRBV30 and TRBJ2-3; D not certain. CDR3 length: 12 residues. V gave up 0 bases and J gave up 4 bases, with 5 bases separating them. The V gene's germline CDR1 is GTSNPN and CDR2 SVGIG (reference sequence). CDR3 loop: CAWSVLADTQYF. The CDR3 DNA reads as TGTGCCTGGAGTGTGTTAGCAGATACGCAGTATTTT.

The table lists this clonotype with many counts. The chain uses TRBV28 and TRBJ1-5; unclear D gene. This CDR3 spans 12 amino acids. Per germline, CDR1 MDHEN and CDR2 SYDVKM. V was clipped by 7 bases and J by 6 bases, with 10 bases between them. CDR3 in DNA: TGTGCCAGCACTCGAATGACTCAGCCCCAGCATTTT. Translation: CASTRMTQPQHF. The full variable domain, its missing parts supplied by reference TRBV28 and TRBJ1-5, is DVKVTQSSRYLVKRTGEKVFLECVQDMDHENMFWYRQDPGLGLRLIYFSYDVKMKEKGDIPEGYSVSREKKERFSLILESASTNQTSMYLCASTRMTQPQHFGDGTRLSIL.

The table lists this clonotype with many counts. The rearrangement links TRBV2 to TRBJ1-4; D is unresolved. V was clipped by 8 bases and J by 0 bases, with 10 bases between them. The CDR3 contains 14 residues. Germline V gene data show CDR1 as SNHLY and CDR2 as FYNNEI. The CDR3 coding sequence is TGTGCCAGCTACCTCAGATCAACTAATGAAAAACTGTTTTTT. Translating gives CASYLRSTNEKLFF.

The chain couples TRBV11-2 to TRBJ2-7; 9 nucleotides match TRBD1. Germline-derived CDR1 and CDR2 are SGHAT and FQNNGV. J was trimmed by 4 bases and V by 4 bases; bases with no gene match: 8. The CDR3 runs to 15 residues. CDR3: CASSYSSDRGYEQYF. In DNA, the CDR3 is TGTGCCAGCAGCTATTCCTCGGACAGGGGTTACGAGCAGTACTTC.

Comments on this clonotype: A much larger clone lies one base from this, so it may be a read error. The chain uses TRBV7-9 and TRBJ1-1, with TRBD1 matching 7 bases. V lost 1 base, J lost 0 bases, and 11 bases stayed unmatched. Germline V gene sequence: CDR1 SEHNR, CDR2 FQNEAQ (reference sequence). This CDR3 region has 18 residues. This CDR3 reads CASSLVLHRDRLNTEAFF. DNA of the CDR3: TGTGCCAGCAGCTTAGTCTTACACCGGGACAGATTGAACACTGAAGCTTTCTTT.

This clonotype was detected many times. This chain joins TRBV28 and TRBJ2-1, with 9 nucleotides matching TRBD1. This CDR3 is built from 15 residues. Per germline, CDR1 MDHEN and CDR2 SYDVKM. Trimming at V came to 5 bases and at J to 7 bases, leaving 9 bases not matched to a gene. CDR3 residues: CASSLTGGRGNEQFF. The CDR3 nucleotides read TGTGCCAGCAGTCTCACAGGGGGCCGTGGGAATGAGCAGTTCTTC.

This clonotype was detected many times. CDR3 nucleotides: TGTGCCAGCAGTTTCCGGGGAGCCGGGGAGCTGTTTTTT. Its protein product is CASSFRGAGELFF. The chain employs TRBV28 and TRBJ2-2, with D possibly being TRBD2 (5 bases). Germline CDR1 is MDHEN and CDR2 is SYDVKM. The CDR3 is made up of 13 amino acids. V shed 3 bases and J shed 6 bases, with 8 bases lying between them.

The V call is TRBV5-6, the J call TRBJ2-2; 8 positions agree with TRBD2. Germline-derived CDR1 and CDR2 are SGHDT and YYEEEE. V was pared by 0 bases and J by 0 bases, with 7 bases of the junction left unmatched. The CDR3 consists of 18 residues. The CDR3 DNA reads TGTGCCAGCAGCTTGGACTTAGGGCGGGAGGCGAACACCGGGGAGCTGTTTTTT. The encoded protein is CASSLDLGREANTGELFF.

This clonotype was detected only a few times. The chain links TRBV30 to TRBJ1-2; D is ambiguous. CDR1 is GTSNPN, CDR2 SVGIG, per germline (reference sequence). The CDR3 totals 12 residues. The V end was cut by 2 bases, the J end by 7 bases, with 11 bases between. CDR3 loop: CAWSKPPRGYTF. Here the CDR3 DNA reads TGTGCCTGGAGTAAGCCACCGCGTGGCTACACCTTC.

This clonotype has ten or more counts. CDR3 amino acids: CATSREGLDNEQFF. CDR3 DNA: TGTGCCACCAGCAGAGAAGGGCTAGATAATGAGCAGTTCTTC. This chain connects TRBV15 to TRBJ2-1, with unresolved D. The CDR3 is 14 amino acids. The V gene's germline CDR1 is LNHNV and CDR2 YYDKDF (reference sequence). V lost 0 bases and J 7 bases, leaving 10 bases between the germline ends. Combining the CDR3 with reference TRBV15 and TRBJ2-1 gives the whole variable domain DAMVIQNPRYQVTQFGKPVTLSCSQTLNHNVMYWYQQKSSQAPKLLFHYYDKDFNNEADTPDNFQSRRPNTSFCFLDIRSPGLGDTAMYLCATSREGLDNEQFFGPGTRLTVL.

This clonotype was counted ten times or more. The chain combines TRBV2 with TRBJ2-3; D possibly corresponds to TRBD2 (6 bases). The CDR3 covers 13 residues. Germline loops: CDR1 SNHLY, CDR2 FYNNEI. Trimming left V 6 bases short and J 4 bases short, with 11 bases between. The CDR3 region has the DNA TGTGCCAGCAGCGGACTATCTGCAGATACGCAGTATTTT. Translating it yields CASSGLSADTQYF.

This chain links TRBV6-2 or TRBV6-3 with TRBJ2-7; TRBD2 agrees at 9 bases. V shed 2 bases, J shed 3 bases, and the junction held 8 bases outside the gene matches. Germline V gene data show CDR1 as MNHEY and CDR2 as SVGEGT. This CDR3 comprises 16 residues. Written as DNA, the CDR3 is TGTGCCAGCAGTTACGGGCTAGCGGGGTTCGTCTACGAGCAGTACGTC. Its protein product is CASSYGLAGFVYEQYV.

This clonotype was counted ten times or more. The CDR3 is CASSPGTRLNEQFF. In DNA, the CDR3 is TGTGCCAGCAGCCCTGGGACTAGACTAAATGAGCAGTTCTTC. The V and J genes are TRBV6-2 or TRBV6-3 and TRBJ2-1; 8 nucleotides align to TRBD2. The CDR3 is made up of 14 amino acids. Germline V gives CDR1 MNHEY, CDR2 SVGEGT. V was clipped by 6 bases and J by 7 bases; unmatched bases: 8.

Ten or more counts support this clonotype. This rearrangement joins TRBV5-1 to TRBJ2-3; possible D gene TRBD2, 7 bases. Per the germline V gene, CDR1 is SGHRS and CDR2 is YFSETQ. The V end lost 5 bases, the J end lost 4 bases, and 14 bases lay between the germline ends. The CDR3 has 14 residues. CDR3 sequence reads: CASRDGGRADTQYF. CDR3 DNA: TGCGCCAGCAGGGACGGGGGGCGCGCAGATACGCAGTATTTT. Supplemented by reference TRBV5-1 and TRBJ2-3, the full variable domain reads KAGVTQTPRYLIKTRGQQVTLSCSPISGHRSVSWYQQTPGQGLQFLFEYFSETQRNKGNFPGRFSGRQFSNSRSEMNVSTLELGDSALYLCASRDGGRADTQYFGPGTRLTVL.

This rearrangement joins TRBV11-2 to TRBJ2-1, with 11 bases identical to TRBD2. V gave up 5 bases and J gave up 4 bases; unmatched junction bases: 7. Germline V CDR1 and CDR2: SGHAT, FQNNGV. The CDR3 length is 16 residues. CDR3 sequence (DNA): TGTGCCAGCAGCCCGTCGACTAGCGGGACGTACAATGAGCAGTTCTTC. It yields the protein CASSPSTSGTYNEQFF.